Listed here are 15 T cell receptor beta chains from one sample, sequenced in a study of T cells in tumors and immune-related adverse events. Clones were sequenced by immunoSEQ multiplex PCR, and TCRdb holds only the in-frame ones, with some missing. The table has roughly 8,300 clones, 90% to 95% seen once. The source was lymph node tissue, collected from a patient treated with anti-PD-1 therapy. The origin of the receptors is a female donor with metastatic renal cell carcinoma.

V usage is TRBV4-2 and J usage is TRBJ2-5; D is undetermined. Germline lookup yields CDR1 LGHNA and CDR2 YNFKEQ. The CDR3 sequence is 15 residues long. The germline V and J ends were trimmed by 1 base and 2 bases, with 11 bases remaining between them. For the CDR3, the DNA is TGTGCCAGCAGCCAAGTTGGTGGGATTCAAGAGACCCAGTACTTC. Translating it yields CASSQVGGIQETQYF.

A single count supports this clone. The V call is TRBV5-1, the J call TRBJ1-1, with 7 bases lining up with TRBD1. This CDR3 contains 14 residues. The J segment lost 1 base and the V segment lost 5 bases, leaving 5 bases of the junction unmatched. Germline V gives CDR1 SGHRS, CDR2 YFSETQ. The DNA for the CDR3 is TGCGCCAGCAGGCAGACAGGGACGAACACTGAAGCTTTCTTT. Its translation is CASRQTGTNTEAFF.

In this sample, this clone turned up once. The chain is built from TRBV12-5 and TRBJ2-1, with TRBD2 matching over 13 bases. V was pared by 2 bases and J by 3 bases, with 10 bases of the junction left unmatched. The CDR3 spans 19 residues. CDR1 and CDR2 (germline): LGHNT, FRNRAP. The CDR3, as DNA: TGTGCTAGTGGTTTGCCCGGTCCCGGGACTAGCGGGGTCTACAATGAGCAGTTCTTC. Translated, it gives CASGLPGPGTSGVYNEQFF.

The chain's CDR3 is CASTWGDGSSSYEQYF. The CDR3 bases are TGTGCCAGCACCTGGGGGGACGGCTCAAGCTCCTACGAGCAGTACTTC. V and J are TRBV5-5 and TRBJ2-7; tentatively, D is TRBD2 (6 bases). The CDR3 contains 16 residues. V gave up 6 bases and J gave up 0 bases, with 19 bases separating them. Germline CDR1 SGHKS, CDR2 YYEKEE (reference sequence).

The V gene is TRBV5-4, the J gene TRBJ2-7, with 8 bases fitting TRBD1. Per germline, CDR1 SGHNT and CDR2 YYREEE (reference sequence). This CDR3 is 13 amino acids long. Trimming took 4 bases from V and 6 from J; bases not matched to a gene: 6. In DNA form, the CDR3 reads TGTGCCAGCAGCAAGCCACAGGGGGGCGAGCAGTACTTC. It translates to CASSKPQGGEQYF. Full variable domain (remainder filled in from reference TRBV5-4 and TRBJ2-7): ETGVTQSPTHLIKTRGQQVTLRCSSQSGHNTVSWYQQALGQGPQFIFQYYREEENGRGNFPPRFSGLQFPNYSSELNVNALELDDSALYLCASSKPQGGEQYFGPGTRLTVT.

V usage is TRBV25-1 and J usage is TRBJ2-1; weak D call: TRBD2 (5 bases). Germline V gene data show CDR1 as MGHDK and CDR2 as SYGVNS. Trimming pared 5 bases from V and 10 bases from J, leaving 18 bases between. The CDR3 has 14 residues. Written as DNA, the CDR3 is TGTGCCAGCAGTACACTACAAAGGACTCAAGAGCAGTTCTTC. Protein sequence: CASSTLQRTQEQFF.

CDR3 residues: CASSEGLAGSYEQYF. Here the CDR3 DNA reads TGCGCCAGCAGTGAGGGACTAGCGGGTTCCTACGAGCAGTACTTC. This chain joins TRBV10-2 and TRBJ2-7, with 11 bases matching TRBD2. V lost 2 bases, J lost 1 base, and 1 base stayed unmatched. Germline loops: CDR1 WSHSY, CDR2 SAAADI. There are 15 residues in the CDR3.

This chain joins TRBV2 and TRBJ2-1; D is ambiguous. The V gene's germline CDR1 is SNHLY and CDR2 FYNNEI. The CDR3 totals 12 residues. With 3 bases removed from V and 6 bases from J, the gap between germline ends came to 6 bases. The CDR3 DNA reads TGTGCCAGCAGTGACCGGACCAATGAGCAGTTCTTC. It encodes CASSDRTNEQFF.

V gene TRBV5-1 combines with J gene TRBJ2-5; D is unresolved. With 3 bases removed from V and 2 bases from J, the gap between germline ends came to 11 bases. This CDR3 spans 14 amino acids. Germline V gives CDR1 SGHRS, CDR2 YFSETQ. CDR3 amino acids: CASSSPDEQETQYF. The CDR3 nucleotides read TGCGCCAGCAGCTCGCCCGACGAGCAAGAGACCCAGTACTTC.

The CDR3 region is CATSKRADGYTF. The CDR3 DNA follows: TGTGCCACCAGCAAGCGGGCAGATGGCTACACCTTC. The chain recombines TRBV15 with TRBJ1-2, with unresolved D. Between the trimmed V and J ends, which lost 4 bases and 6 bases, there was a span of 9 bases. The CDR3 covers 12 residues. Germline V gene data show CDR1 as LNHNV and CDR2 as YYDKDF (reference sequence).

This clone was seen once. Sequence at one end of the junction differs from germline and may be a read error. The sample holds other DNA sequences that translate to the same CDR3. This chain links TRBV4-2 with TRBJ1-2; D is ambiguous. The CDR3 sequence is 15 residues long. Per germline, CDR1 LGHNA and CDR2 YNFKEQ. CDR3 amino acids: CASSQDPNTNYGYTF. CDR3 nucleotide sequence: TGTGCCAGCAGCCAAGACCCAAATACTAACTATGGTTACACCTTC.

This clone has only one observation. The rearrangement links TRBV19 to TRBJ1-2; D is possibly TRBD1 (5 bases). Trimming took off 3 bases at V and 7 bases at J, with 12 bases between the two ends. Germline V gives CDR1 LNHDA, CDR2 SQIVND (reference sequence). This CDR3 is 13 amino acids long. The CDR3, as DNA: TGTGCCAGTAGTATGGGGGGAAGTGGTGGCTACACCTTC. Its translation: CASSMGGSGGYTF.

The V call is TRBV4-3, the J call TRBJ2-3; no definite D call. Trimming pared 0 bases from V and 0 bases from J, leaving 13 bases between. The CDR3 is 17 residues long. CDR1 is LGHNA, CDR2 YSLEER, per germline. As DNA, the CDR3 is TGCGCCAGCAGCCAAGAGCCCACCCTAAGTAGCACAGATACGCAGTATTTT. This gives the protein CASSQEPTLSSTDTQYF.

This chain uses TRBV6-6 with TRBJ2-1, with 10 bases that match TRBD1. This CDR3 is 15 amino acids long. The trim removed 7 bases at V and 5 bases at J, leaving 8 bases unmatched. The germline V gene has CDR1 MNHNY and CDR2 SVGAGI (reference sequence). CDR3 sequence (DNA): TGTGCCAGCACCAAGGGACAGGGGCTGCACAATGAGCAGTTCTTC. Encoded protein: CASTKGQGLHNEQFF.

In its sample, this clone was seen once. The chain recombines TRBV7-9 with TRBJ2-2; 7 bases are a match to TRBD2. The CDR3 has 14 residues. Germline loops: CDR1 SEHNR, CDR2 FQNEAQ (reference sequence). The trim removed 5 bases at V and 5 bases at J, leaving 5 bases unmatched. The CDR3 reads CASSAGASTGELFF. The CDR3 bases are TGTGCCAGCAGCGCGGGAGCTTCTACCGGGGAGCTGTTTTTT.